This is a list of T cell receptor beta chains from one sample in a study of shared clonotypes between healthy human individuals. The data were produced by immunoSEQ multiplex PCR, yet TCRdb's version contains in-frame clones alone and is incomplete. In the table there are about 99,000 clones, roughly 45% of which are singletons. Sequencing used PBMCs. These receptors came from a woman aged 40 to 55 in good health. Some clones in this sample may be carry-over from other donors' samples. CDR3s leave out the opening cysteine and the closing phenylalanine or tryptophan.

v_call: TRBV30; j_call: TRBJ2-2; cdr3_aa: AWSNSGGTGELF
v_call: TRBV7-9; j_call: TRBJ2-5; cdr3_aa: ASGIAETQY
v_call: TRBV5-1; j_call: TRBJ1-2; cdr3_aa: ASGPGTGSGGYT
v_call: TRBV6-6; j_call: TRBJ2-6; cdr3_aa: ASTGGSGANVLT
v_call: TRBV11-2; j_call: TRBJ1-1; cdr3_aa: ASSFGGGQKAF
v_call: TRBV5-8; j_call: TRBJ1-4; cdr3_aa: ASSLIRGGRTNEKLF
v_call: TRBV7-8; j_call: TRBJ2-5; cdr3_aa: ASSFSGSIFQETQY
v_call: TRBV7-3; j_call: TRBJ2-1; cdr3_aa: ASSLLGQASGMSGQF
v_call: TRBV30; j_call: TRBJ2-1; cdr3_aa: AWTRKASDEQF
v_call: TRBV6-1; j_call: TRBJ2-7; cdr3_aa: ASSASPGLSYEQY
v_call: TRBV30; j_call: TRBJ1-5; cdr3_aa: AWNQGPAPQH
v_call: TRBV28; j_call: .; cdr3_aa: ASKNGASRRSYEQY
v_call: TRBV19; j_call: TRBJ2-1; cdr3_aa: ASSIRDWIDNEQF
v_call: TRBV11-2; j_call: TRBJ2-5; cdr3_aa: ASSRHRQETQY
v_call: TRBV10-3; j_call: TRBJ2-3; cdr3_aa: AIAAESTDTQY
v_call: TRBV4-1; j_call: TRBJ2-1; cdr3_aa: ASSLASTSGHEQF
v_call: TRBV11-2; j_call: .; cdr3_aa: ASSPQGGLYEQY
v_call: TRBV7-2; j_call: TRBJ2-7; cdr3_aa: ASSLWDRGAEQY
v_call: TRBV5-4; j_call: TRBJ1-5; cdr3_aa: ASSLEVDQPQH
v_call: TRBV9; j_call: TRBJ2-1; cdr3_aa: ASSQRGRNEQF
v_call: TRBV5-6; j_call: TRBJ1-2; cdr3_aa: ASSLGTTSGYT
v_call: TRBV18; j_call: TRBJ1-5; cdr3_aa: ASSRTGFSNQPQH
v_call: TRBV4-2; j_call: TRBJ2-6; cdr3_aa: ASSQDDSSGANVLT
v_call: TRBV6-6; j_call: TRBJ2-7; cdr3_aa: ASSYDASYEQY
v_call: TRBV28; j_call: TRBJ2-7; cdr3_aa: ASSLEPTSGYEQY
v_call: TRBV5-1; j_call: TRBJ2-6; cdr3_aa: ASSLAPARAYSGANVLT
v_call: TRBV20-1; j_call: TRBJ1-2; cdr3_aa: SANQPYGYT
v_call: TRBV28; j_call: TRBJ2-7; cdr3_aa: ASRQQTSGPREEQY
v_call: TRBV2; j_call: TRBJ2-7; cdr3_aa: ASSGYLGYEQY
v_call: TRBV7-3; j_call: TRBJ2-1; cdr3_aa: ASSPTGTPRGNEQF
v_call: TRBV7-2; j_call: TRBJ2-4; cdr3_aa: ASSLVLSGAKNIQY
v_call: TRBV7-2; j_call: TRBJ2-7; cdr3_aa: ASSLKSEQY
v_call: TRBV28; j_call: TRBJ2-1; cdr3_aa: ASSLWRGSSYNEQF
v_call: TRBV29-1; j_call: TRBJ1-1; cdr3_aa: SVADRGRVAEAF
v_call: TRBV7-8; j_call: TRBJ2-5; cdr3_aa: ASSSGPPTGFQETQY
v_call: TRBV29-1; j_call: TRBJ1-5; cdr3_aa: SVGEDSNQPQH
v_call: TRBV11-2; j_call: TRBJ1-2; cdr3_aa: ASSLAGVQGGYT
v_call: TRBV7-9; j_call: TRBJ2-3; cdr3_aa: ASSLWSGSPGDTQY
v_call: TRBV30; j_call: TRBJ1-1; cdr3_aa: ASRWSTEAF
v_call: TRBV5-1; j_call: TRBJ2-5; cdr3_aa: ASSPGTGVETQY
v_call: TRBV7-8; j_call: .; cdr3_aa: ASSLGAQTSYEQY
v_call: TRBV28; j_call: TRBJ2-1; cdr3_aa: ASRTGLTYNEQF
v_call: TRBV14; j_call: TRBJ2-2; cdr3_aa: ASSTTGKDTGELF
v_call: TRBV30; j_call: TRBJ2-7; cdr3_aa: AWSVRDRGPYPYEQY
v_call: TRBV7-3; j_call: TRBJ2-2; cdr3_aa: ASSGVRGGELF
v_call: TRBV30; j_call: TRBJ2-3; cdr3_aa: AWISGERPSVTQY
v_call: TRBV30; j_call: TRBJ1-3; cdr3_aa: AWTLGQVSGNTIY
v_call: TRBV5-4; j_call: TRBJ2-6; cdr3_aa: ASSPGLAGQRGANVLT